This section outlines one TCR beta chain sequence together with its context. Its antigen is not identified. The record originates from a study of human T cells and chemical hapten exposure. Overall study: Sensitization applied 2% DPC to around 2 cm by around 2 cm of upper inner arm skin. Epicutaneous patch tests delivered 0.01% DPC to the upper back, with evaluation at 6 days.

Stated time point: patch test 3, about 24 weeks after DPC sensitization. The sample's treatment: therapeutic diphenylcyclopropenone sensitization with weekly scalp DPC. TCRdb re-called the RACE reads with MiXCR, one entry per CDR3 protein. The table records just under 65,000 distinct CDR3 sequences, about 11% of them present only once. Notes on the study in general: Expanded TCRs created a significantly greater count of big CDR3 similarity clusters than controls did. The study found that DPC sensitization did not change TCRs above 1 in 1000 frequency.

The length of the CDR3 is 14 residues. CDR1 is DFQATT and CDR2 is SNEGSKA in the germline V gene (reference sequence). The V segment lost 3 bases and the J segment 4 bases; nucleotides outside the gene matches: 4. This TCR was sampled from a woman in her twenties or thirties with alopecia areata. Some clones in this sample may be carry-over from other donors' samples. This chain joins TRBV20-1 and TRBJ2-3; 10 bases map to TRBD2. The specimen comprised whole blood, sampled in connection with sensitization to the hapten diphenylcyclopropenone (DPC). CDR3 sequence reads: CSASLLAGADTQYF. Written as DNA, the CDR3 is TGCAGTGCTAGTTTGCTAGCGGGAGCAGATACGCAGTATTTT.